This entry lists 8 T cell receptor beta chains sequenced from one sample in a study of CXCR3-negative and CXCR3-positive naive CD8 T cells. 5' RACE that incorporated UMI labels was used to prepare the TRB cDNA libraries. Following a re-call of the 5' RACE reads, TCRdb has one entry per CDR3 protein and lacks DNA. The data show 6,000 to 8,500 distinct CDR3 sequences, and the top ten clones hold 1.6%. The sample comprised naive CXCR3- CD8+ T cells from blood. Subset indicated: CD45RO-CCR7+CD27+CD95- naive CD8+ T cells lacking CXCR3 (TNR3-). These receptors were taken from a human donor in good health. Some clones in this sample may be carry-over from other donors' samples.

J is TRBJ2-3 and V is TRBV5-1. Germline V gives CDR1 SGHRS, CDR2 YFSETQ. The CDR3 runs 13 residues. CDR3 residues: CASSLVLTDTQYF.

This rearrangement joins TRBV5-6 to TRBJ2-3. Germline assignment: CDR1 SGHDT and CDR2 YYEEEE. CDR3 size: 14 residues. CDR3 sequence reads: CASSSTMEPDTQYF. Combining the CDR3 with reference TRBV5-6 and TRBJ2-3 gives the whole variable domain DAGVTQSPTHLIKTRGQQVTLRCSPKSGHDTVSWYQQALGQGPQFIFQYYEEEERQRGNFPDRFSGHQFPNYSSELNVNALLLGDSALYLCASSSTMEPDTQYFGPGTRLTVL.

The chain employs TRBV29-1 and TRBJ1-1; TCRdb proposes TRBD1, but this gene call is untestable without DNA. The CDR3 runs 15 residues. The germline gives CDR1 SQVTM, CDR2 ANQGSEA. The chain's CDR3 is CSAREITVMNTEAFF.

V and J are TRBV24-1 and TRBJ2-2; checking the TCRdb D call of TRBD2 is not possible without DNA. In germline, CDR1 is KGHDR, CDR2 SFDVKD. There are 16 residues in the CDR3. CDR3 region: CASQGSGTLNTGELFF.

The gene calls are TRBV29-1 and TRBJ2-6; TCRdb names TRBD1, which stays unverified in the absence of DNA. This CDR3 is built from 18 residues. Germline V gene sequence: CDR1 SQVTM, CDR2 ANQGSEA. CDR3 loop: CSVEKLRGPLGGANVLTF.

This clonotype is medium-sized by frequency. The chain has TRBV29-1 and TRBJ2-4; TCRdb's D gene call, TRBD2, goes unchecked for lack of DNA. CDR1 and CDR2 (germline): SQVTM, ANQGSEA. CDR3 length: 14 amino acids. Here the CDR3 reads CSVTSGRTKNIQYF.

The rearrangement joins TRBV24-1 to TRBJ2-2. CDR3 length equals 15 residues. Germline values: CDR1 KGHDR, CDR2 SFDVKD. The CDR3 reads CATSTRTENTGELFF.

This chain uses TRBV29-1 with TRBJ2-2. Per the germline V gene, CDR1 is SQVTM and CDR2 is ANQGSEA. The CDR3 covers 13 residues. The CDR3 loop is CSVVDGYTGELFF.